The 7 T cell receptor beta chains presented below share a single source sample, sequenced in a study of T cells in Graves' hyperthyroidism and ophthalmopathy. RNA transcripts yielded amplified TCR beta CDR3 regions. First-round RT-PCR of the TCR CDR3 relied on the HTBI primer set. MiXCR, applied by TCRdb to the multiplex PCR reads, yields one record per CDR3 protein. The sample includes 450,000 to 550,000 distinct CDR3 sequences, around 24% of them seen just once. Specimen: blood. These receptors came from a woman aged 25-40 years with Graves' ophthalmopathy.

V is TRBV28 and J is TRBJ2-2; no clear D gene. Looked up from germline, CDR1 is MDHEN and CDR2 is SYDVKM. Between the trimmed V and J ends, which lost 8 bases and 2 bases, there was a span of 9 bases. CDR3 size: 13 residues. For the CDR3, the DNA is TGTGCCAGCCCCGCCGCAAACACCGGGGAGCTGTTTTTT. Residues: CASPAANTGELFF.

The rearrangement uses TRBV12-5 and TRBJ2-7, with TRBD1 matching 9 bases. The CDR3 covers 15 residues. Germline V gene lookup returns CDR1 LGHNT and CDR2 FRNRAP. After removal of 4 bases from V and 7 bases from J, the junction contained 11 bases not matched to a gene. The CDR3 DNA reads as TGTGCTAGTGGTTCATTCGGGACAGGGATGCGGGAGCAGTACTTC. Translation gives CASGSFGTGMREQYF.

This clonotype was detected many times. This may come from a read error, since a much larger clone is one base off. CDR3: CAWSVEGEAQYF. The CDR3 nucleotides are TGTGCCTGGAGTGTAGAGGGGGAGGCCCAGTACTTC. The chain recombines TRBV30 with TRBJ2-5; D tentatively fits TRBD1 or TRBD2 (6 bases each). Germline lookup yields CDR1 GTSNPN and CDR2 SVGIG (reference sequence). Deletions cut 0 bases from V and 9 bases from J, with 11 bases between. The CDR3 runs to 12 residues.

This clonotype came up many times. The J gene is TRBJ2-5, the V gene TRBV6-1; tentatively, D is TRBD2 (6 bases). Germline V gene lookup returns CDR1 MNHNS and CDR2 SASEGT. The germline V and J ends were trimmed by 4 bases and 5 bases, with 14 bases remaining between them. The CDR3 totals 14 residues. CDR3 DNA: TGTGCCAGCAGTGCCAAACTAGCTTGGGAGACCCAGTACTTC. The encoded protein is CASSAKLAWETQYF.

The rearrangement joins TRBV19 to TRBJ2-5; 9 bases are shared with TRBD1. This CDR3 contains 16 residues. The V and J ends lost 5 bases and 2 bases, in that order; junction bases with no gene match: 9. CDR1 and CDR2 from the germline V gene are LNHDA and SQIVND (reference sequence). CDR3 in amino acids: CASSGLGTGKQETQYF. The CDR3 coding sequence is TGTGCCAGTAGTGGACTCGGGACAGGGAAACAAGAGACCCAGTACTTC.

This clonotype was observed a few times. The chain joins TRBV4-1 to TRBJ1-1, with a weak D call TRBD1 (5 bases). Trimming shortened V by 2 bases and J by 1 base, and 17 bases separated the two germline ends. Germline V gene lookup returns CDR1 MGHRA and CDR2 YSYEKL. The CDR3 is made up of 17 amino acids. CDR3 sequence reads: CASSQNGAGAWNTEAFF. CDR3 nucleotides: TGCGCCAGCAGCCAAAATGGGGCAGGTGCCTGGAACACTGAAGCTTTCTTT.

This clonotype was picked up many times. V usage is TRBV19 and J usage is TRBJ1-1, with TRBD1 matching over 7 bases. Germline V CDR1 and CDR2: LNHDA, SQIVND (reference sequence). The V gene end was trimmed by 6 bases and the J gene end by 3 bases; junction bases not matched to a gene: 10. The CDR3 loop spans 15 amino acids. The CDR3 loop reads CASRPRQGGDTEAFF. CDR3 bases: TGTGCCAGTAGGCCGAGACAGGGCGGCGACACTGAAGCTTTCTTT.